The source of this T cell receptor (beta chain) is a study of blood T cell repertoires in COVID-19. The repertoire was sequenced with immunoSEQ multiplex PCR; TCRdb's copy has only in-frame clones and lacks some. The sample lists hundreds of thousands of clones, about 81% seen once, with 12% in the top ten. The CDR3 runs 14 residues. Per germline, CDR1 MNHNS and CDR2 SASEGT. Trimming removed 3 bases at V and 4 bases at J, with 10 bases between. This chain connects TRBV6-1 to TRBJ1-3; the D is unclear. The source is a woman in her fifties or sixties with active or convalescent COVID-19. The source material was peripheral blood. This chain's CDR3 is CASSDTLAGNTIYF. CDR3 coding DNA: TGTGCCAGCAGTGATACCTTGGCCGGAAACACCATATATTTT.